This entry is about one TCR beta chain. Method: immunoSEQ multiplex PCR; TCRdb's copy keeps in-frame clones and lacks some. The sample lists a few hundred thousand clones, roughly 87% occurring once. The entry originates in a study of blood T cell repertoires in COVID-19. The length of the CDR3 is 19 residues. The sequencing sample was made of PBMCs or T cells enriched from blood (not recorded which). This clonotype was obtained from a woman in her thirties who had recovered from COVID-19. The genes are TRBV21-1 and TRBJ1-6; whether TRBD1, the table's D call, matches the DNA was not checked. TRBV21-1 is reported as a pseudogene. DNA for the CDR3: TGTGCCAGCAGCAAAGACGGGACAGGGGGCGTTATCTATAATTCACCCCTCCACTTT. Its protein is CASSKDGTGGVIYNSPLHF.